The table lists the clone carrying this TCR beta chain with many counts. The sample's time point: newly diagnosed GD, antithyroid drugs for less than 3 months. From PBMCs, RNA was extracted and then used to make the TCR library. It was by American Thyroid Association guidelines that Graves' disease was diagnosed. The CDR3 has 13 residues. V trimming: 5 bases; J trimming: 7 bases; junction bases outside the gene matches: 7. Germline V gene sequence: CDR1 GTSNPN, CDR2 SVGIG (reference sequence). To make TCR beta libraries, researchers used iRepertoire HTBI primers and Arm-PCR of CDR3 regions. Methods used by the authors: The study identified 50 to 70 TRBV and about 14 TRBJ segments across samples. TCRdb independently ran MiXCR on the multiplex PCR reads; one entry per CDR3 protein. TCRdb, not the authors, supplied the V and J calls. The sample has 200,000 to 250,000 distinct CDR3 sequences; over 20% are singletons.

These data originate in a study of regulatory T cells in long-lasting Graves disease. The chain links TRBV30 to TRBJ1-2; TRBD1 agrees at 10 bases. This specimen consisted of peripheral blood mononuclear cells (PBMCs), obtained at new diagnosis, from a patient treated with antithyroid drugs. The clonotype originates from a female donor with Graves disease. The DNA for the CDR3 is TGTGCCTGGTCCCCGGGACAGGGGAGTGGCTACACCTTC. This translates into CAWSPGQGSGYTF. Based on the CDR3 plus reference TRBV30 and TRBJ1-2, the full variable domain is SQTIHQWPATLVQPVGSPLSLECTVEGTSNPNLYWYRQAAGRGLQLLFYSVGIGQISSEVPQNLSASRPQDRQFILSSKKLLLSDSGFYLCAWSPGQGSGYTFGSGTRLTVV.